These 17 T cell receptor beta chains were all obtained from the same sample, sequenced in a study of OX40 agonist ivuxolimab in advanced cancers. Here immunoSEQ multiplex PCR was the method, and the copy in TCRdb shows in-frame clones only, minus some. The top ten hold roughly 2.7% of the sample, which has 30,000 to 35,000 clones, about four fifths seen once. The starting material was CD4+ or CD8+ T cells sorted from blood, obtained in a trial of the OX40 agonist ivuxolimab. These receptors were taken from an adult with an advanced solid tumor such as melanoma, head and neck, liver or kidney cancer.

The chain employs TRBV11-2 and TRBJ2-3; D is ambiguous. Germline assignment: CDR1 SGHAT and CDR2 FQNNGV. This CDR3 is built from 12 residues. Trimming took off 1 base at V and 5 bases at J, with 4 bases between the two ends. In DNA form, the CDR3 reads TGTGCCAGCAGCTTAGTGGTAGATACGCAGTATTTT. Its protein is CASSLVVDTQYF.

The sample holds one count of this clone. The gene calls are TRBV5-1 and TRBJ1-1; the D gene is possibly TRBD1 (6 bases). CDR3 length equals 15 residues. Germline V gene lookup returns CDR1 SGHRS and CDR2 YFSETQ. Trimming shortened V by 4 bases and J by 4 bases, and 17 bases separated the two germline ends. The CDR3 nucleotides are TGCGCCAGCAGCCTAAGGGGGGGGCGAGGCACTGAAGCTTTCTTT. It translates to CASSLRGGRGTEAFF.

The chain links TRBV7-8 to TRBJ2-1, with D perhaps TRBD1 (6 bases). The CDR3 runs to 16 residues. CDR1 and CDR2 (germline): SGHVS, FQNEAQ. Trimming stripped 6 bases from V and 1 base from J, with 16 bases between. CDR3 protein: CASSEGVGVSYNEQFF. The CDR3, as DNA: TGTGCCAGCAGTGAGGGGGTGGGAGTTTCCTACAATGAGCAGTTCTTC.

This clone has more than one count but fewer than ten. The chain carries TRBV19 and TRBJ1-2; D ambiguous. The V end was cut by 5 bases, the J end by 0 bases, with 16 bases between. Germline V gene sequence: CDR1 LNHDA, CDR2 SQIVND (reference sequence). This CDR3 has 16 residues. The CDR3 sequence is CASSLRLDRSNYGYTF. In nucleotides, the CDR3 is TGTGCCAGTAGTCTAAGATTAGATAGGTCTAACTATGGCTACACCTTC.

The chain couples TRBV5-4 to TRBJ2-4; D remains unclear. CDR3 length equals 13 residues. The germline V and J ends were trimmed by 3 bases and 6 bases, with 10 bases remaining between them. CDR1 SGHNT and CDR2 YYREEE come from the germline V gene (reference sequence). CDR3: CASSYPTGNIQYF. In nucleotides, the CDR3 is TGTGCCAGCAGCTACCCCACCGGAAACATTCAGTACTTC.

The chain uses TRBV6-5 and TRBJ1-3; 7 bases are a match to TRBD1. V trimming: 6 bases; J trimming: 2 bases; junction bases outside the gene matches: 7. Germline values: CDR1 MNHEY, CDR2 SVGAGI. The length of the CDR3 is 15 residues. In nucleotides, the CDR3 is TGTGCCAGCAGCCGAATCGACAGGGCTGGAAACACCATATATTTT. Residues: CASSRIDRAGNTIYF.

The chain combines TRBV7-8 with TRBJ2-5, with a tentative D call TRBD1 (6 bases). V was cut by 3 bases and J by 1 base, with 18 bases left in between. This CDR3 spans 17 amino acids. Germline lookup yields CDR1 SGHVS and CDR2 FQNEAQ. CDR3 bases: TGTGCCAGCAGCTTCCGTGGACAGAAACGAGTCCAAGAGACCCAGTACTTC. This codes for CASSFRGQKRVQETQYF.

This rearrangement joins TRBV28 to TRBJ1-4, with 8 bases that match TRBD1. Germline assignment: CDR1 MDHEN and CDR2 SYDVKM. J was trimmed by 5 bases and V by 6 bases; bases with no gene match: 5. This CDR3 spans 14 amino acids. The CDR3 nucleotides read TGTGCCAGCAGCATGACAGGGGAAAATGAAAAACTGTTTTTT. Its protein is CASSMTGENEKLFF.

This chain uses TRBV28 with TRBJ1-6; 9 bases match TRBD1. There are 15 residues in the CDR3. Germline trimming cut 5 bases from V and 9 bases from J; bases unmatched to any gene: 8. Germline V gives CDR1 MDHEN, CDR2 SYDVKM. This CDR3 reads CASSLPGQGASPLHF. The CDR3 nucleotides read TGTGCCAGCAGTCTCCCGGGACAGGGCGCTTCACCCCTCCACTTT.

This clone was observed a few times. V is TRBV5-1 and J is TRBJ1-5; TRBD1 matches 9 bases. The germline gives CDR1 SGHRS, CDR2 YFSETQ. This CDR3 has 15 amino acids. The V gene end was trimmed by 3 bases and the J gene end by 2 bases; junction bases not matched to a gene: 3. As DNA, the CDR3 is TGCGCCAGCAGCTGGACAGGGGAAGGCAATCAGCCCCAGCATTTT. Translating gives CASSWTGEGNQPQHF.

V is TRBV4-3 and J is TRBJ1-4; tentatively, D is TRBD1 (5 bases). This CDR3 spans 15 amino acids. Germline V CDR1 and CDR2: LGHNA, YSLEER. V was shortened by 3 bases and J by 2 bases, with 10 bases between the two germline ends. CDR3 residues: CASSQWGATNEKLFF. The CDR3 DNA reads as TGCGCCAGCAGCCAGTGGGGCGCGACTAATGAAAAACTGTTTTTT.

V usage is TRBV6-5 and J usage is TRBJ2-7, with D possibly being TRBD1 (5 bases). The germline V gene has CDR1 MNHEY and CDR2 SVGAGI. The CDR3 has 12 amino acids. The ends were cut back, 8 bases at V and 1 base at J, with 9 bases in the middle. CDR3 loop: CASSGASYEQYF. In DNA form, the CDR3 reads TGTGCCAGCTCTGGGGCATCCTACGAGCAGTACTTC.

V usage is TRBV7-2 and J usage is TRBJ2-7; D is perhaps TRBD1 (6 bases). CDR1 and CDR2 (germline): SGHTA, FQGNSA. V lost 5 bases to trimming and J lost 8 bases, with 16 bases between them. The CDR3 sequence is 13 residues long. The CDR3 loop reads CASSLDRSTQQYF. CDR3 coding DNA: TGTGCCAGCAGCCTAGACAGGTCTACGCAGCAGTACTTC. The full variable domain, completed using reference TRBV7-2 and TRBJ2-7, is GAGVSQSPSNKVTEKGKDVELRCDPISGHTALYWYRQSLGQGLEFLIYFQGNSAPDKSGLPSDRFSAERTGGSVSTLTIQRTQQEDSAVYLCASSLDRSTQQYFGPGTRLTVT.

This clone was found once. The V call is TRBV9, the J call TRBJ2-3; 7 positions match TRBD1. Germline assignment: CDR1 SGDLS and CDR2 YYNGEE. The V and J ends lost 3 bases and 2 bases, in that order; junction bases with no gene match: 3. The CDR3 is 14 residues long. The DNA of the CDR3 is TGTGCCAGCAGCGGGGGACAGCACACAGATACGCAGTATTTT. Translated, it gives CASSGGQHTDTQYF.

CDR3 amino acids: CAIDVASGRETQYF. The DNA of the CDR3 is TGTGCCATCGACGTGGCTAGCGGGAGGGAGACCCAGTACTTC. This sequence joins TRBV6-4 and TRBJ2-5; the match to TRBD2 covers 11 bases. V lost 10 bases to trimming and J lost 5 bases; unmatched junction nucleotides: 9. This CDR3 contains 14 residues. Germline V gene sequence: CDR1 MRHNA, CDR2 SNTAGT.

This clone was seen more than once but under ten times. Written as DNA, the CDR3 is TGTGCCACCAGCAGAATGGGGGGGAGGTATCAGCCCCAGCATTTT. It is translated as CATSRMGGRYQPQHF. The chain has TRBV15 and TRBJ1-5; possibly TRBD1 for D (5 bases). This CDR3 comprises 15 residues. The V gene's germline CDR1 is LNHNV and CDR2 YYDKDF (reference sequence). V was clipped by 2 bases and J by 5 bases, with 13 bases between them.

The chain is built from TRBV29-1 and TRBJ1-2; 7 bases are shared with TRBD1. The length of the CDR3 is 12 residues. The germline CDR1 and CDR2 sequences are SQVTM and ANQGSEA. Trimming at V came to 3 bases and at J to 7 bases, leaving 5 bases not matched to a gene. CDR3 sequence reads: CSVEEGAGGYTF. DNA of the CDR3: TGCAGCGTTGAGGAGGGGGCGGGTGGCTACACCTTC.